The present TCR beta chain was sequenced within a study of cytomegalovirus exposure and HLA in healthy donors. Across the study: From HLA-typed donors, an early data release held tens of millions of unique TCRs.

Researchers ran the PCR with 60 Vbeta and 13 Jbeta primers. The table came from immunoSEQ multiplex PCR; TCRdb's copy has only in-frame clones and leaves some out. In the table there are around 110,000 clones, under 85% of which are singletons. CDR1 is KGHSH, CDR2 LQKENI, per germline. The ends lost 6 bases at V and 4 bases at J; junction bases unmatched: 15. This CDR3 contains 17 residues. The specimen sequenced was PBMCs. The rearrangement joins TRBV18 to TRBJ1-1; 9 nucleotides agree with TRBD1. The origin of this receptor is a woman in her late teens or twenties in good health and CMV-seronegative. The CDR3, as DNA: TGTGCCAGCTCTGCCCTGGGGACAGGGTCGAAAGGCACTGAAGCTTTCTTT. Translation gives CASSALGTGSKGTEAFF.